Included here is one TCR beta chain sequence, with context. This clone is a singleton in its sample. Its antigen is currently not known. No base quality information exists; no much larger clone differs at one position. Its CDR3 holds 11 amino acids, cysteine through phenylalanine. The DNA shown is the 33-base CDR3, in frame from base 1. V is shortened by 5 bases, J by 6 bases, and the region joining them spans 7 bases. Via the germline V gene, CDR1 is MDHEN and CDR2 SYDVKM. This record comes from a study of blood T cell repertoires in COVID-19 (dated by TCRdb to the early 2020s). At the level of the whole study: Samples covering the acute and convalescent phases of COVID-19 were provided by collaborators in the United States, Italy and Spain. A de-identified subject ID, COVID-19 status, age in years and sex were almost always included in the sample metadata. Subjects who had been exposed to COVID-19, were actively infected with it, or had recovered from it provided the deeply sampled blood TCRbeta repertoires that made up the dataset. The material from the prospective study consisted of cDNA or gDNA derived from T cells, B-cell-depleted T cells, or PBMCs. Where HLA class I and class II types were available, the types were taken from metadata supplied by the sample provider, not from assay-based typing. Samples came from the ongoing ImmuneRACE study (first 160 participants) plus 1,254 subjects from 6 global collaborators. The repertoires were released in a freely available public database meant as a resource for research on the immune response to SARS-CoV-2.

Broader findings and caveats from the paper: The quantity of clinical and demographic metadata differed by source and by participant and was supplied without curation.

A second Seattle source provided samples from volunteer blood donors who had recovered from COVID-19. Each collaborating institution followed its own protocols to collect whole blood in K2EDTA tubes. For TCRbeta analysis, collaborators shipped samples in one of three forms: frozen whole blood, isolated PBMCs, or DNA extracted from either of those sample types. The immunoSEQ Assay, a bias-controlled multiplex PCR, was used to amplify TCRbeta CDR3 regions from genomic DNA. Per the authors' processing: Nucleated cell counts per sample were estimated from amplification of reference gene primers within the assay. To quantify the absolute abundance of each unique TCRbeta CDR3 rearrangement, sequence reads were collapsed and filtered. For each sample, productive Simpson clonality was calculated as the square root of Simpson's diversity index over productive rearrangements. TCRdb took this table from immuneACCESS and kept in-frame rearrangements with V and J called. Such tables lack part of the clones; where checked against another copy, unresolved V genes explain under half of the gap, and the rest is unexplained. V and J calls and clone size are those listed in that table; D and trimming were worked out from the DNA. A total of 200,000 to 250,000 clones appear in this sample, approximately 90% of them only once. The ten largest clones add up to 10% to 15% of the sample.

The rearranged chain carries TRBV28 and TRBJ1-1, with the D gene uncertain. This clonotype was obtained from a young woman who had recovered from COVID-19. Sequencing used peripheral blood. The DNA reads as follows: TGTGCCAGCAGTCAGCGGCCTGAAGCTTTCTTT. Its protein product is CASSQRPEAFF.